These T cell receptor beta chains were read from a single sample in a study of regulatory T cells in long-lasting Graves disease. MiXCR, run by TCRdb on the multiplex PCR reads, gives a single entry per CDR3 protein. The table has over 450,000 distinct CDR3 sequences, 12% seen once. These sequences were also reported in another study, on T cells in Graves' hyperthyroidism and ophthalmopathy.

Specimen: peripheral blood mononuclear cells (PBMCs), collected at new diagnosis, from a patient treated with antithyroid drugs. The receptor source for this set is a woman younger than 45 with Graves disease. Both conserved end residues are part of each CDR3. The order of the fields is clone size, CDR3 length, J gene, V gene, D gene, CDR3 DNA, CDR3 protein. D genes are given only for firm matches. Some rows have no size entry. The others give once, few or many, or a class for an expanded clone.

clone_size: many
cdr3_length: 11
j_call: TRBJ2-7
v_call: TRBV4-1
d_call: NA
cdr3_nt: TGTGCCAGCAGTTTAGCCCGCGAGCAGTACTTC
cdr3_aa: CASSLAREQYF

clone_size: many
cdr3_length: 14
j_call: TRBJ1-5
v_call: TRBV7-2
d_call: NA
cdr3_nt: TGTGCCAGCAGCCCCACTTATAGCAATCAGCCCCAGCATTTT
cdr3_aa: CASSPTYSNQPQHF

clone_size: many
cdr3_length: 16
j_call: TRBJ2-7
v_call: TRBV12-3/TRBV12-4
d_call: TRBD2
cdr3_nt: TGTGCCAGCAGCATATCGAGTCGCGGGAGGGCCTACGAGCAGTACTTC
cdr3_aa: CASSISSRGRAYEQYF

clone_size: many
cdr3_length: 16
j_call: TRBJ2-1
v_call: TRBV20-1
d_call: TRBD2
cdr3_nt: TGCAGTGCTAGCAGCTCTAGCGGTTCTACCTACAATGAGCAGTTCTTC
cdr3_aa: CSASSSSGSTYNEQFF

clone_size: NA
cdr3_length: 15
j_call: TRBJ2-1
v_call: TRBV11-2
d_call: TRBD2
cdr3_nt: TGTGCCAGCAGCTCTGAGGCGGGAGGGCAGAATGAGCAGTTCTTC
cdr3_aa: CASSSEAGGQNEQFF

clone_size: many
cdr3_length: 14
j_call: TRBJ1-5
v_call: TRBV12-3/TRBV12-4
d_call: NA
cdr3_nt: TGTGCCAGCAGTTGGGACATCTTTAATCAGCCCCAGCATTTT
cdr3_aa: CASSWDIFNQPQHF

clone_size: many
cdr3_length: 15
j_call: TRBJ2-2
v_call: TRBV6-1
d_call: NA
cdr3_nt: TGTGCCAGCAGTGTATTGGGACTGCGAACCGGGGAGCTGTTTTTT
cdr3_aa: CASSVLGLRTGELFF

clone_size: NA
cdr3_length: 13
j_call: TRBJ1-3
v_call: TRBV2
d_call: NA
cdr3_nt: TGTGCCAGCAACGAATGGGGGAGAAACACCATATATTTT
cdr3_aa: CASNEWGRNTIYF

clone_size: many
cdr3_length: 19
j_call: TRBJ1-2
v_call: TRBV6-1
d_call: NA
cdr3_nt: TGTGCCAGCAGTGAAGCGGGGGCCAATATGCCTTTAATCAACTATGGCTACACCTTC
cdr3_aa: CASSEAGANMPLINYGYTF

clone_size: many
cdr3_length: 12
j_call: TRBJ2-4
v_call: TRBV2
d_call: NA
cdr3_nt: TGTGCCAGCAGACAGGACGAAAACATTCAGTACTTC
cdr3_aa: CASRQDENIQYF

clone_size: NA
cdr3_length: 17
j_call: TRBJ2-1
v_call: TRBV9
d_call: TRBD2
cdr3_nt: TGTGCCAGCAGCGTAGCTCTGGCGGGAGCTGGATACAATGAGCAGTTCTTC
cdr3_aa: CASSVALAGAGYNEQFF

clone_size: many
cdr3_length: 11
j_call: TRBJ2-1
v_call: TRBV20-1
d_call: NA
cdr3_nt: TGCAGTGCTCGCTCCTACAATGAGCAGTTCTTC
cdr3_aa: CSARSYNEQFF

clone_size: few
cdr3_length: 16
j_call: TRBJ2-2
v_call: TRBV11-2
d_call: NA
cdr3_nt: TGTGCCAGCAGCTTAAAAGGGACATCTTTCACCGGGGAGCTGTTTTTT
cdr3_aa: CASSLKGTSFTGELFF

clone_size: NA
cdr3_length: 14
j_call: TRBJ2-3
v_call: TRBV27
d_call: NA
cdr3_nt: TGTGCCAGCAGTTTAGGACTACACACAGATACGCAGTATTTT
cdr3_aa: CASSLGLHTDTQYF

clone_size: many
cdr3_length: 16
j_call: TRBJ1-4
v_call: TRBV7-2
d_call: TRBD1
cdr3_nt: TGTGCCAGCAGCTTGTACAGGGGGGCAACTAATGAAAAACTGTTTTTT
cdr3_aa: CASSLYRGATNEKLFF

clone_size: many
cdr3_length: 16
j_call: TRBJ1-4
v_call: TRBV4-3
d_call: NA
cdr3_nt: TGCGCCAGCAGCCATGTTCAAGGGGAAGGTAATGAAAAACTGTTTTTT
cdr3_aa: CASSHVQGEGNEKLFF

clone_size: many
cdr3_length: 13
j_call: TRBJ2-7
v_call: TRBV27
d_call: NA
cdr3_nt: TGTGCCAGCAGTTTATGGGGTTGGGACGAGCAGTACTTC
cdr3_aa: CASSLWGWDEQYF

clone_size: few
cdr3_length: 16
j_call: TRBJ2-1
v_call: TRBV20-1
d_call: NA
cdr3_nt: TGCAGTGCTCCACCGAGCGGGCGGTCCTCCTACAATGAGCAGTTCTTC
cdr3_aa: CSAPPSGRSSYNEQFF